These T cell receptor beta chains were read from a single sample in a study of cytomegalovirus exposure and HLA in healthy donors. TCRdb keeps only in-frame clones here, not all; method: immunoSEQ multiplex PCR. This repertoire shows about 260,000 clones, roughly four fifths found once; its top ten account for approximately 2%. Sequencing was performed on PBMCs. The receptors shown here come from a woman in her thirties or forties in good health and CMV-seropositive. CDR3s include the opening cysteine and the closing phenylalanine or tryptophan. The D gene is left open where the match is weak.

D gene	J gene	V gene	CDR3 protein
TRBD1	TRBJ1-2	TRBV28	CASSLGGQGAFGYTF
TRBD2	TRBJ2-1	TRBV9	CASSVGTGLAGHEQFF
TRBD2	TRBJ2-3	TRBV6-1	CASSEYLLGLAGVDSDTQYF
NA	TRBJ1-6	TRBV7-3	CASSPTGGSPLHF
TRBD1	TRBJ2-7	TRBV6-6	CASSYPGQGDEQYF
NA	TRBJ1-2	TRBV30	CAWSGGGGAGYGYTF
TRBD1	TRBJ2-7	TRBV11-2	CASSRGTGFIDEQYF
NA	TRBJ1-1	TRBV5-1	CASSLEAPRRAFF
TRBD2	TRBJ2-1	TRBV9	CASSPGGSSYNEQFF
TRBD1	NA	TRBV6-5	CASSSPGQGVVEQYF
TRBD1	TRBJ2-7	TRBV18	CASSPPGQGGEQYF
TRBD1	TRBJ1-1	TRBV28	CASSLSSRGRSTEAFF
NA	TRBJ2-3	TRBV6-6	CASSYGRTDTQYF
NA	TRBJ1-2	TRBV5-1	CASSDLGRTNYGYTF
NA	TRBJ1-4	TRBV28	CASSLVTGTSEKLFF
TRBD2	TRBJ2-2	TRBV9	CASSQTGLAYTGELFF
NA	TRBJ2-7	TRBV6-6	CASSQPGGVYEQYF
NA	TRBJ2-4	TRBV5-8	CASSFLAGNIQYF
NA	TRBJ1-4	TRBV5-4	CASQAQGANEKLFF
TRBD1	TRBJ2-7	TRBV5-4	CASSPDRVEAYEQYF
NA	TRBJ1-1	TRBV7-9	CASSLKRDTEAFF
TRBD2	TRBJ2-2	TRBV7-8	CASSLARAGGPGTGELFF
NA	TRBJ2-5	TRBV7-9	CASSSGIFETQYF
NA	TRBJ1-3	TRBV7-2	CASSLDRSSGNTIYF
NA	TRBJ2-5	TRBV4-1	CASSQGGVTSEGWETQYF
TRBD2	TRBJ2-4	TRBV6-6	CASRISGMENIQYF
NA	TRBJ1-4	TRBV7-8	CASSLTTAVNEKLFF
TRBD1	TRBJ2-7	TRBV10-3	CAITRDRGTYEQYF
TRBD1	TRBJ2-7	TRBV9	CASSRETGAPEQYF
NA	TRBJ2-2	TRBV7-2	CASIFTTSTGELFF
TRBD1	TRBJ1-1	TRBV27	CASSPSGQVSNTEAFF
TRBD1	TRBJ1-2	TRBV19	CASRKTGGYGYTF
TRBD2	TRBJ2-1	TRBV5-1	CASSLGPGLELDEQFF
NA	TRBJ2-6	TRBV30	CAWSGGLSSGANVLTF
TRBD1	TRBJ2-1	TRBV29-1	CSVERTGKENEQFF
TRBD1	TRBJ1-3	TRBV7-2	CASSLGQRGNTIYF
NA	TRBJ1-1	TRBV5-6	CASSWATGGAFF
NA	TRBJ1-2	TRBV30	CAWSVQGGYTF
NA	TRBJ2-2	TRBV6-5	CASSYLGPNTGELFF
NA	TRBJ1-4	TRBV28	CASSSHGREEKLFF
NA	TRBJ2-1	TRBV19	CATLSPYNEQFF
NA	TRBJ1-2	TRBV28	CASSLNDVGSRVARGYTF
TRBD1	TRBJ2-5	TRBV11-3	CASSSDPTGGETQYF
TRBD1	TRBJ2-1	TRBV6-1	CASSELDRGVQFF
NA	TRBJ2-6	TRBV23-1	CASSQFPSVIGPVLTF
NA	TRBJ2-5	TRBV7-9	CASSPWESPGETQYF
TRBD2	TRBJ2-2	TRBV5-1	CASSSSGLAGGTNTGELFF
NA	TRBJ2-7	TRBV28	CASSPGGPGGSYEQYF
TRBD1	TRBJ1-2	TRBV28	CASSTPGQGDYGYTF
NA	TRBJ2-7	TRBV5-6	CASSFEGYEQYF
TRBD2	TRBJ2-2	TRBV5-1	CASSWALAGGGRTTGELFF
NA	TRBJ2-3	TRBV5-4	CASSLGSSPSTDTQYF
TRBD2	TRBJ2-1	TRBV30	CAWSVRLAGWDEQFF
NA	TRBJ2-1	TRBV4-1	CASSQGLDEATEQFF